These 13 T cell receptor beta chains came from one sample sequenced in a study of beta chain features in type 1 diabetes. General study findings and limits: Patients with Type 1 diabetes showed moderately but significantly shorter TCRB CDR3s in all four CD4+ subsets.

Expressed TCRB transcripts were sequenced, since all the RNA that had been isolated was reverse transcribed. Repertoires were generated with immunoSEQ multiplex PCR, while TCRdb's copy carries only in-frame clones and drops some. The sample has over 150,000 clones; about 7.8% are singletons. The antigens of these receptors remain unknown. Sequencing was done on a sample of central memory CD4+ T cells from blood. The receptor set was obtained from a woman in her thirties or forties with type 1 diabetes.

This clone was detected only a few times. The chain uses TRBV7-9 and TRBJ1-4; no firm D call. V was shortened by 3 bases and J by 6 bases, with 8 bases between the two germline ends. Germline V CDR1 and CDR2: SEHNR, FQNEAQ (reference sequence). This CDR3 comprises 13 residues. The CDR3 DNA sequence: TGTGCCAGCAGCTTTAGTCACTATGAAAAACTGTTTTTT. This codes for CASSFSHYEKLFF.

This clone was picked up a small number of times. This chain joins TRBV15 and TRBJ2-7, with D tentatively TRBD2 (5 bases). The CDR3 is 14 amino acids. The germline CDR1 and CDR2 sequences are LNHNV and YYDKDF (reference sequence). Trimming took 4 bases from V and 3 from J, leaving 13 bases between them. CDR3: CATSMEVGDYEQYF. The CDR3 region has the DNA TGTGCCACCAGCATGGAGGTCGGCGACTACGAGCAGTACTTC.

This clone was counted a few times. This chain links TRBV10-3 with TRBJ1-5; 10 bases match TRBD1. From germline, CDR1 is ENHRY and CDR2 SYGVKD. This CDR3 region has 15 residues. Unmatched junction bases numbered 7, after V lost 6 bases and J lost 5 bases. CDR3 DNA sequence: TGTGCCATCAGCCGGGACAGGGGAAGGGATCAGCCCCAGCATTTT. Residues: CAISRDRGRDQPQHF.

This clone occurred a few times. The CDR3 loop is CASSLSPGMDQPQHF. DNA of the CDR3: TGTGCCAGCAGCTTATCACCAGGGATGGATCAGCCCCAGCATTTT. The chain couples TRBV7-6 to TRBJ1-5; D possibly corresponds to TRBD1 (5 bases). CDR3 length: 15 residues. Germline loops: CDR1 SGHVS, CDR2 FNYEAQ. V lost 2 bases to trimming and J lost 5 bases, with 13 bases between them. Looking up the rest from reference TRBV7-6 and TRBJ1-5 gives the full variable domain: GAGVSQSPRYKVTKRGQDVALRCDPISGHVSLYWYRQALGQGPEFLTYFNYEAQQDKSGLPNDRFSAERPEGSISTLTIQRTEQRDSAMYRCASSLSPGMDQPQHFGDGTRLSIL.

This clone was picked up many times. The chain uses TRBV10-3 and TRBJ2-1; D perhaps matches TRBD1 (5 bases). The CDR3 is made up of 11 amino acids. The V end lost 9 bases, the J end lost 10 bases, and 13 bases lay between the germline ends. Germline V lookup: CDR1 ENHRY, CDR2 SYGVKD. Here the CDR3 reads CAIRQREEQFF. CDR3 nucleotides: TGTGCCATTCGACAGCGAGAAGAGCAGTTCTTC.

This clone showed up just a few times. The chain is built from TRBV18 and TRBJ2-7; tentative D call: TRBD2 (5 bases). This CDR3 comprises 13 residues. Germline loops: CDR1 KGHSH, CDR2 LQKENI. V lost 6 bases and J 2 bases, leaving 11 bases between the germline ends. The CDR3 reads CASSEGGTYEQYF. The CDR3, as DNA: TGTGCCAGCTCTGAAGGAGGTACCTACGAGCAGTACTTC.

This clone occurred a few times. The gene calls are TRBV12-5 and TRBJ2-3; TRBD2 aligns across 9 bases. Germline CDR1 reads LGHNT; CDR2 reads FRNRAP. The CDR3 loop spans 15 amino acids. The junction had 12 bases not matched to a gene; V was cut back by 8 bases and J by 6 bases. DNA for the CDR3: TGTGCTAGTTCCTTTTTAGCGGGAGCAGGCGATACGCAGTATTTT. Translation: CASSFLAGAGDTQYF.

This chain joins TRBV7-2 and TRBJ1-5; TRBD1 might be the D (6 bases). Trimming took off 5 bases at V and 4 bases at J, with 15 bases between the two ends. Germline CDR1 reads SGHTA; CDR2 reads FQGNSA. The CDR3 contains 15 residues. The DNA of the CDR3 is TGTGCCAGCAGCGCCCGATCGACAGGAAATCAGCCCCAGCATTTT. Residues: CASSARSTGNQPQHF.

There are a few counts of this clone. In DNA form, the CDR3 reads TGCGCCAGCAGCTCCGGGACAGGGGGCGCCGGGGAGCTGTTTTTT. Protein product: CASSSGTGGAGELFF. The gene calls are TRBV5-1 and TRBJ2-2; 12 bases line up with TRBD1. This CDR3 is 15 amino acids long. After removal of 3 bases from V and 6 bases from J, the junction contained 3 bases not matched to a gene. Germline lookup yields CDR1 SGHRS and CDR2 YFSETQ. Variable domain in full (rest from reference TRBV5-1 and TRBJ2-2): KAGVTQTPRYLIKTRGQQVTLSCSPISGHRSVSWYQQTPGQGLQFLFEYFSETQRNKGNFPGRFSGRQFSNSRSEMNVSTLELGDSALYLCASSSGTGGAGELFFGEGSRLTVL.

This clone was seen a handful of times. The CDR3 DNA follows: TGTGCCACCAGCAGAGATGGGCAGGCAGTCGCCGGGGAGCTGTTTTTT. Translating it yields CATSRDGQAVAGELFF. V and J are TRBV15 and TRBJ2-2; D remains unclear. V shed 0 bases and J shed 6 bases, with 14 bases lying between them. The CDR3 contains 16 residues. Germline CDR1 and CDR2: LNHNV and YYDKDF (reference sequence).

The rearrangement uses TRBV11-2 and TRBJ2-6; D is possibly TRBD1 (6 bases). Germline V lookup: CDR1 SGHAT, CDR2 FQNNGV. This CDR3 comprises 16 residues. Trimming pared 5 bases from V and 5 bases from J, leaving 16 bases between. The CDR3, as DNA: TGTGCCAGCAGCCTGGACAGTTCTCCTCGGGCCAACGTCCTGACTTTC. The encoded protein is CASSLDSSPRANVLTF.

This sequence joins TRBV7-2 and TRBJ1-2; D perhaps matches TRBD1 (5 bases). CDR1 SGHTA and CDR2 FQGNSA come from the germline V gene. Trimming took 2 bases from V and 4 from J, leaving 8 bases between them. The CDR3 is 13 residues long. The CDR3 reads CASSLQGVYGYTF. The CDR3 DNA reads as TGTGCCAGCAGCTTACAGGGCGTCTATGGCTACACCTTC.

This clone occurred many times. V gene TRBV7-2 combines with J gene TRBJ1-6; TRBD1 aligns across 8 bases. Germline lookup yields CDR1 SGHTA and CDR2 FQGNSA. This CDR3 has 14 amino acids. Unmatched junction bases numbered 0, after V lost 4 bases and J lost 4 bases. The CDR3 region has the DNA TGTGCCAGCAGCTGGACAGGGTATAATTCACCCCTCCACTTT. It is translated as CASSWTGYNSPLHF.